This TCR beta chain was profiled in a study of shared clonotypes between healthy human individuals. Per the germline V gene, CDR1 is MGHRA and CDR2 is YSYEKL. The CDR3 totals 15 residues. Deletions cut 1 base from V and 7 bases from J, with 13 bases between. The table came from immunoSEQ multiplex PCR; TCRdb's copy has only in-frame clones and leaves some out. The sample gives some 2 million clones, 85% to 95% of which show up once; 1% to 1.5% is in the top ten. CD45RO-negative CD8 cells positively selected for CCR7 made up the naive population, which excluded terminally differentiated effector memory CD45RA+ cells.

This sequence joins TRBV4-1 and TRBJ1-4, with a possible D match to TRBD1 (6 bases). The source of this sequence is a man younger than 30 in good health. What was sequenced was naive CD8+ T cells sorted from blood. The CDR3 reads CASSQGQDLREKLFF. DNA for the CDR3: TGCGCCAGCAGCCAAGGACAGGATCTACGTGAAAAACTGTTTTTT.